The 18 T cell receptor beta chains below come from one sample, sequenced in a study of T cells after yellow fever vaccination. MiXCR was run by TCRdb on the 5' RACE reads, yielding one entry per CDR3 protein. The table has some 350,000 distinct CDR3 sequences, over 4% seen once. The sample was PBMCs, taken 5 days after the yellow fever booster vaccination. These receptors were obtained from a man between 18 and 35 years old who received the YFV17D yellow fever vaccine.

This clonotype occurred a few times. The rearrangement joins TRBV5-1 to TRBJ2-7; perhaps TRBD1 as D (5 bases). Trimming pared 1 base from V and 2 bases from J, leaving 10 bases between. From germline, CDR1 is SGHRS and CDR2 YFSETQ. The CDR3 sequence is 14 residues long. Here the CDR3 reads CASSLIRGAYEQYF. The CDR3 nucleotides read TGCGCCAGCAGCTTGATAAGGGGTGCCTACGAGCAGTACTTC.

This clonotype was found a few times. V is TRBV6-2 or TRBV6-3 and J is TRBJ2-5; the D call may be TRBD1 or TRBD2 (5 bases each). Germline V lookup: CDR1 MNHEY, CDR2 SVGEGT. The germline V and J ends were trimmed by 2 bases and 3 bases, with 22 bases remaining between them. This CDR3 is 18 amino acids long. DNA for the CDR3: TGTGCCAGCAGTTACATTACGGAGGACGCGATGGGGGAAGAGACCCAGTACTTC. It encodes CASSYITEDAMGEETQYF.

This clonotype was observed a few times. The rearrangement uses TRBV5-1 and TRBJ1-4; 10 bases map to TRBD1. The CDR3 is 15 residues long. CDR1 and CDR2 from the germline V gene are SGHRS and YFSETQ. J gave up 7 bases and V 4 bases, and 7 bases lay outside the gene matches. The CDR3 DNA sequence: TGCGCCAGCAGCACCGGGACAGGGGAGTTTGAAAAACTGTTTTTT. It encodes CASSTGTGEFEKLFF.

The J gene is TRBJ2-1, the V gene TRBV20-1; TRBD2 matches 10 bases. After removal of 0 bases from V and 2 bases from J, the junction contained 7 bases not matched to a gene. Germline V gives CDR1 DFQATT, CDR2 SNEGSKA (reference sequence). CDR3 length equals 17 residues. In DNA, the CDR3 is TGCAGTGCTAGAGATCTGATTAGCGGGGGGACCTACAATGAGCAGTTCTTC. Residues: CSARDLISGGTYNEQFF.

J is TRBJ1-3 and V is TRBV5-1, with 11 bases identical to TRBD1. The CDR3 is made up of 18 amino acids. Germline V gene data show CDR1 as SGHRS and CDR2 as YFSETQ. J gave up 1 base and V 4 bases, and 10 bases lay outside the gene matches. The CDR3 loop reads CASSQGTGGLLSGNTIYF. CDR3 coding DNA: TGCGCCAGCAGCCAAGGGACAGGGGGACTACTATCTGGAAACACCATATATTTT.

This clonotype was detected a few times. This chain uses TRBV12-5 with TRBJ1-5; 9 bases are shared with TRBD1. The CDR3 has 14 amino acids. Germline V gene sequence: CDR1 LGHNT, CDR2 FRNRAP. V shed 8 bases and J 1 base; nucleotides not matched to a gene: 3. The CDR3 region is CASKDRGSNQPQHF. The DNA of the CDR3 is TGTGCTAGTAAGGACAGGGGAAGCAATCAGCCCCAGCATTTT.

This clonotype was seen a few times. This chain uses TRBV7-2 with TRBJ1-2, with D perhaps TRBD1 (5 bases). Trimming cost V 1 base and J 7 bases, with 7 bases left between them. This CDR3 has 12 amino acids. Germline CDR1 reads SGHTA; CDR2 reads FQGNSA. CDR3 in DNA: TGTGCCAGCAGCTTAGTGGGGGTTGGCTACACCTTC. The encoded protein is CASSLVGVGYTF.

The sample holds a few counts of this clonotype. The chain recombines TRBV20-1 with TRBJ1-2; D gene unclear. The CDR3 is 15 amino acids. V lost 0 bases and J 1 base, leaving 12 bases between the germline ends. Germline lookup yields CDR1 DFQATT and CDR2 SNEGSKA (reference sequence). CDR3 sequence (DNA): TGCAGTGCTAGAGATAGCATTTGGGTTAACTATGGCTACACCTTC. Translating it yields CSARDSIWVNYGYTF.

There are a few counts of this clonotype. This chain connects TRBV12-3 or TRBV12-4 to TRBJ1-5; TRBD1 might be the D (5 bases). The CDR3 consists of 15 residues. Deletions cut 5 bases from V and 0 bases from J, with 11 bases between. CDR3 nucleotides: TGTGCCAGCAGTCCGGACACCTATAGCAATCAGCCCCAGCATTTT. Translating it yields CASSPDTYSNQPQHF.

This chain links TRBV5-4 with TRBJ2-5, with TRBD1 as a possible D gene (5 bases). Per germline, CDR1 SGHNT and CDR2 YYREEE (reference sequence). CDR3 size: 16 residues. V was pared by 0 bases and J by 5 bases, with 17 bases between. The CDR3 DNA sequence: TGTGCCAGCAGCTTGGCCGGGTGGGGAAAGGGGGAGACCCAGTACTTC. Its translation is CASSLAGWGKGETQYF.

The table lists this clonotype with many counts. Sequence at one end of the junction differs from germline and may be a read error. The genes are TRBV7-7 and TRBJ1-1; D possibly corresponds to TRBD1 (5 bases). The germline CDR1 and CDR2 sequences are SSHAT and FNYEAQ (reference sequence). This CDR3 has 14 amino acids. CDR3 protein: CASSLKGLNTEAFF. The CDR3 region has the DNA TGTGCTAGCAGCTTAAAGGGGCTGAACACTGAAGCTTTCTTT.

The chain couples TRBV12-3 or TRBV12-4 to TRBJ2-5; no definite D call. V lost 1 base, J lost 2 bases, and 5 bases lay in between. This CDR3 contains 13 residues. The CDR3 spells CASSLVQQETQYF. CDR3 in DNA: TGTGCCAGCAGTTTAGTACAGCAAGAGACCCAGTACTTC.

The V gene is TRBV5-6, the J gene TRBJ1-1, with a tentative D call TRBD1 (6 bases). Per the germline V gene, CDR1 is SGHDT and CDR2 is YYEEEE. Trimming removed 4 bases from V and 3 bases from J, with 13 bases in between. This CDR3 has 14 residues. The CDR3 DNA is TGTGCCAGCAGCCTCCCAGGGGTAGACACTGAAGCTTTCTTT. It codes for CASSLPGVDTEAFF.

CDR3 sequence (DNA): TGCAGTGCTAGACCAGATCCCCGACTAGCGACTCGGTACGAGCAGTACTTC. This codes for CSARPDPRLATRYEQYF. V usage is TRBV20-1 and J usage is TRBJ2-7; 8 bases match TRBD2. Germline V lookup: CDR1 DFQATT, CDR2 SNEGSKA (reference sequence). The CDR3 is made up of 17 amino acids. J was trimmed by 4 bases and V by 2 bases; bases with no gene match: 16.

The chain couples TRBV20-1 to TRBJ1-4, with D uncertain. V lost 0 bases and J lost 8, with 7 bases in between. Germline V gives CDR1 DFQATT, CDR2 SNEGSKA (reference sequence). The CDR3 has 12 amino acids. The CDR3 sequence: CSARDRREKLFF. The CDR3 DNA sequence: TGCAGTGCTAGAGACAGGAGGGAAAAACTGTTTTTT.

CDR3 coding DNA: TGTGCCTGCGGGATGGGGCGCACAGATACGCAGTATTTT. The encoded protein is CACGMGRTDTQYF. The gene calls are TRBV2 and TRBJ2-3, with D possibly matching TRBD2 (6 bases). This CDR3 contains 13 residues. The V and J ends lost 11 bases and 1 base respectively, with 13 bases between them. Looked up from germline, CDR1 is SNHLY and CDR2 is FYNNEI.

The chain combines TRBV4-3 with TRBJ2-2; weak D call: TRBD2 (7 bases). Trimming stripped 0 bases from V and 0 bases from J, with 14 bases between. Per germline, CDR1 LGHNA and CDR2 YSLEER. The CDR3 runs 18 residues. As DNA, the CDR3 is TGCGCCAGCAGCCAAGAGATGGCGGGGGCTACGAACACCGGGGAGCTGTTTTTT. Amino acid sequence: CASSQEMAGATNTGELFF.

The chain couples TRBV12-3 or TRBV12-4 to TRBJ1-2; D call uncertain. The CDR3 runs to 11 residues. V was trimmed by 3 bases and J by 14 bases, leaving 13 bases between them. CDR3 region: CASSFQMRYTF. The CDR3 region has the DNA TGTGCCAGCAGTTTTCAGATGCGATATACCTTC.